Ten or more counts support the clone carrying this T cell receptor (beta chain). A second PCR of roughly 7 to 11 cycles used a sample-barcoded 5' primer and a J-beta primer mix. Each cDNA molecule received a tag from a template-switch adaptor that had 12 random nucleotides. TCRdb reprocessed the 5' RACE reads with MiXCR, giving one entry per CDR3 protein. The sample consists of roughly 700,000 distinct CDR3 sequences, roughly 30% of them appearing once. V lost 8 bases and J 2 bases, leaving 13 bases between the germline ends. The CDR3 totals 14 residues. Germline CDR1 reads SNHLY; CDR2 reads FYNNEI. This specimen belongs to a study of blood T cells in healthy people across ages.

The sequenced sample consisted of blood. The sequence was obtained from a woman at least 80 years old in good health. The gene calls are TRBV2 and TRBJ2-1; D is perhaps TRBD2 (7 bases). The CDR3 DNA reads TGTGCCAGCCTTGCGGGGGCAACCTACAATGAGCAGTTCTTC. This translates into CASLAGATYNEQFF.